The 6 T cell receptor beta chains reported below all come from one sample, sequenced in a study of blood T cells in healthy people across ages. Together with a sample-barcoded 5' primer, a J-beta primer mix was included in a second PCR lasting about 6 to 11 cycles. TCRdb reanalysed the 5' RACE reads using MiXCR and keeps one entry per CDR3 protein. The sample has about 780,000 distinct CDR3 sequences; about 26% are singletons. The sample also formed part of further work on T cells of mothers and their children.

The material sequenced was blood. These receptor sequences come from a boy younger than 18 in good health.

This chain links TRBV10-3 with TRBJ2-7; TRBD1 or TRBD2 may be the D gene (6 bases each). Germline loops: CDR1 ENHRY, CDR2 SYGVKD. V lost 7 bases to trimming and J lost 4 bases, with 11 bases between them. This CDR3 has 12 amino acids. The CDR3 loop reads CAITDSGYEQYF. Here the CDR3 DNA reads TGTGCCATCACGGACAGCGGGTACGAGCAGTACTTC.

Concerning this clonotype: A junction boundary mismatches the germline segment, possibly from a read error. The chain carries TRBV6-1 and TRBJ2-5, with D maybe TRBD1 (6 bases). The CDR3 totals 16 residues. CDR1 MNHNS and CDR2 SASEGT come from the germline V gene. CDR3: CTSRLNREWFGETQYF. CDR3 nucleotides: TGTACCAGCAGGCTTAACAGGGAGTGGTTTGGAGAGACCCAGTACTTC.

V and J are TRBV6-5 and TRBJ2-2; D is perhaps TRBD2 (5 bases). Germline CDR1 reads MNHEY; CDR2 reads SVGAGI. The CDR3 totals 15 residues. V lost 5 bases, J lost 4 bases, and 14 bases lay in between. The CDR3 nucleotides read TGTGCCAGCAGTGCGGGCTTCACAATCACCGGGGAGCTGTTTTTT. It specifies CASSAGFTITGELFF.

This sequence joins TRBV6-1 and TRBJ1-2; the D is unclear. Trimming cost V 3 bases and J 8 bases, with 10 bases left between them. The germline CDR1 and CDR2 sequences are MNHNS and SASEGT. CDR3 length: 12 residues. The CDR3 DNA follows: TGTGCCAGCAGTGAGCCGCCTAGGGGCTACACCTTC. Residues: CASSEPPRGYTF.

This CDR3 is CASSQGGLAPYEQYF. In DNA form, the CDR3 reads TGTGCCAGCAGCCAGGGCGGACTAGCCCCCTACGAGCAGTACTTC. The chain uses TRBV12-3 or TRBV12-4 and TRBJ2-7; 8 positions agree with TRBD2. V dropped 6 bases and J dropped 2; count of bases not matched to a gene: 9. CDR3 length equals 15 residues.

The chain couples TRBV9 to TRBJ2-4; maybe TRBD2 (5 bases). Germline lookup yields CDR1 SGDLS and CDR2 YYNGEE. This CDR3 comprises 16 residues. V lost 3 bases, J lost 9 bases, and 22 bases lay in between. The CDR3 sequence is CASSEVPAQGGSIQYF. CDR3 in DNA: TGTGCCAGCAGCGAAGTACCCGCCCAAGGAGGTTCCATTCAGTACTTC.